The 2 T cell receptor beta chains reported below all come from one sample, sequenced in a study of blood T cell repertoires in COVID-19. Profiled with immunoSEQ multiplex PCR; TCRdb holds only in-frame clones, not every one. This sample yields some 350,000 clones, of which around 80% are seen a single time; approximately 3% belongs to the top ten. Sequenced sample: peripheral blood. The source of these receptors is a man aged 25 to 40 with active or convalescent COVID-19.

This clone was detected only once. The chain's CDR3 is CASSSVPSFGYTF. CDR3 sequence (DNA): TGTGCCAGCAGCTCGGTCCCTAGTTTTGGCTACACCTTC. V gene TRBV27 combines with J gene TRBJ1-2; D remains ambiguous. Germline V gene sequence: CDR1 MNHEY, CDR2 SMNVEV (reference sequence). Trimming stripped 6 bases from V and 7 bases from J, with 15 bases between. This CDR3 region has 13 residues.

About this clone itself: A far larger clone is just one base off, so this is likely a read error. V and J are TRBV7-3 and TRBJ2-7, with D unclear. Trimming removed 5 bases from V and 1 base from J, with 3 bases in between. There are 11 residues in the CDR3. CDR1 is SGHTA and CDR2 is FQGTGA in the germline V gene. The CDR3 reads CASSPSYEQYF. The CDR3 bases are TGTGCCAGCAGCCCTTCCTACGAGCAGTACTTC.